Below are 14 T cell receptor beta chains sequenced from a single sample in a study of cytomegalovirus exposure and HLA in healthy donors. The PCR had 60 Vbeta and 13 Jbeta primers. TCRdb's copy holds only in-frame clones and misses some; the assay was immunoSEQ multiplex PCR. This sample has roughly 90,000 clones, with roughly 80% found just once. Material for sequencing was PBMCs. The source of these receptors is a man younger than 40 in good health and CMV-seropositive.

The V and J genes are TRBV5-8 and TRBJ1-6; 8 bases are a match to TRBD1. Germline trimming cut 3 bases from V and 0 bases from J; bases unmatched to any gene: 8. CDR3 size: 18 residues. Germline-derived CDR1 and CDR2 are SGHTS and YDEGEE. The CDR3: CASSWGQARGSYNSPLHF. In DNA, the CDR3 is TGTGCCAGCAGCTGGGGACAGGCAAGGGGCTCCTATAATTCACCCCTCCACTTT.

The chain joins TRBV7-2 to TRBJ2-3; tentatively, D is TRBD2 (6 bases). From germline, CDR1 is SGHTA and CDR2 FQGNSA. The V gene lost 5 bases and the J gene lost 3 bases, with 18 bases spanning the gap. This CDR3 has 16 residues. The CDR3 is CASSVLANLGTDTQYF. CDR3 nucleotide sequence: TGTGCCAGCAGCGTACTAGCAAATCTGGGTACAGATACGCAGTATTTT.

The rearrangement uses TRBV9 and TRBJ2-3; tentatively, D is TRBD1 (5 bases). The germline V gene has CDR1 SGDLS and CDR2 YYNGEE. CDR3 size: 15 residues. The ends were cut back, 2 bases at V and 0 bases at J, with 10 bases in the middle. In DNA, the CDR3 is TGTGCCAGCAGCGTTTTCCAGGGTAGCACAGATACGCAGTATTTT. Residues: CASSVFQGSTDTQYF.

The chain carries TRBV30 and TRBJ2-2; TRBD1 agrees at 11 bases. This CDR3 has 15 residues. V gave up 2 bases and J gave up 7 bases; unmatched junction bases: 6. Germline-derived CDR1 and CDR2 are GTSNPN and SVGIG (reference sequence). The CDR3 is CAWSFRTGGYGELFF. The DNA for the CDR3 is TGTGCCTGGAGTTTCCGGACAGGGGGCTACGGGGAGCTGTTTTTT.

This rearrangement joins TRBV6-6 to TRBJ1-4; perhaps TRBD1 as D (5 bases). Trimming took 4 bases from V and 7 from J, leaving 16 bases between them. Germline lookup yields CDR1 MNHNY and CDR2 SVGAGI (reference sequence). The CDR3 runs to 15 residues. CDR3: CASSSTGTGSEKLFF. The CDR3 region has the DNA TGTGCCAGCAGTTCTACCGGGACTGGATCTGAAAAACTGTTTTTT.

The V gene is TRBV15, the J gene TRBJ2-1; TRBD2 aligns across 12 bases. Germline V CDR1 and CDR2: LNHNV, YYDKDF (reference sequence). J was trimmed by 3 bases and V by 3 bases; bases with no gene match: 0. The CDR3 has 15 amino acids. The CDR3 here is CATSRTSGSYNEQFF. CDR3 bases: TGTGCCACCAGCAGGACTAGCGGGAGCTACAATGAGCAGTTCTTC.

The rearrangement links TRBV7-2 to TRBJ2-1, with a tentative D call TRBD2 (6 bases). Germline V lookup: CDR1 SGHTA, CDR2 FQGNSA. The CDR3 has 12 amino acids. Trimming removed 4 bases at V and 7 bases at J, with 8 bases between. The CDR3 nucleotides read TGTGCCAGCAGCTGGGCGGGAAATGAGCAGTTCTTC. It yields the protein CASSWAGNEQFF.

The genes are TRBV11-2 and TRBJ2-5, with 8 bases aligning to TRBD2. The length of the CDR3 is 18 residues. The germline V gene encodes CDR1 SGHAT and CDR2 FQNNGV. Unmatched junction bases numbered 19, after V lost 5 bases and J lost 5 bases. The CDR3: CASSPRGGRGTGGETQYF. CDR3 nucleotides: TGTGCCAGCAGCCCCCGGGGGGGGCGGGGGACCGGAGGGGAGACCCAGTACTTC. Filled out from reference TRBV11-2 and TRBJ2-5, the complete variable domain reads EAGVAQSPRYKIIEKRQSVAFWCNPISGHATLYWYQQILGQGPKLLIQFQNNGVVDDSQLPKDRFSAERLKGVDSTLKIQPAKLEDSAVYLCASSPRGGRGTGGETQYFGPGTRLLVL.

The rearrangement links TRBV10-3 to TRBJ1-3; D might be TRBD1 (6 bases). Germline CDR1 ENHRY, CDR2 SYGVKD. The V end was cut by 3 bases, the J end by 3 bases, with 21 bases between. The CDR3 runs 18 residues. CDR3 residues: CAISESWGLGGSGNTIYF. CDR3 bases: TGTGCCATCAGTGAATCGTGGGGGCTAGGGGGTAGTGGAAACACCATATATTTT.

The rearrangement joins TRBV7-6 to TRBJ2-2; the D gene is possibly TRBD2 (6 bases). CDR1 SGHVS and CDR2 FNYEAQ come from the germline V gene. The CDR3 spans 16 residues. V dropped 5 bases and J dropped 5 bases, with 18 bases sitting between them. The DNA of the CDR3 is TGTGCCAGCAGCCACCTCCGGGGGTCGGGTACCGGGGAGCTGTTTTTT. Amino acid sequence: CASSHLRGSGTGELFF.

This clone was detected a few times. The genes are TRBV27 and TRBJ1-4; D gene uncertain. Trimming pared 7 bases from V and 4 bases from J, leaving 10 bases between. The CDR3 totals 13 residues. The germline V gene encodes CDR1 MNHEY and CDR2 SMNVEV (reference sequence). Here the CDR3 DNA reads TGTGCCAGCAAGTCACTGAATAATGAAAAACTGTTTTTT. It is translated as CASKSLNNEKLFF.

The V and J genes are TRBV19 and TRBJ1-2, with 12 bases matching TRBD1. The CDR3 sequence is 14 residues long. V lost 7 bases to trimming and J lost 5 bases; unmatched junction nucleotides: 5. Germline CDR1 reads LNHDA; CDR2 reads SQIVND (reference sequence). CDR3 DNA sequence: TGTGCCAGTAATTCGGGACAGGGGGCATATGGCTACACCTTC. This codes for CASNSGQGAYGYTF.

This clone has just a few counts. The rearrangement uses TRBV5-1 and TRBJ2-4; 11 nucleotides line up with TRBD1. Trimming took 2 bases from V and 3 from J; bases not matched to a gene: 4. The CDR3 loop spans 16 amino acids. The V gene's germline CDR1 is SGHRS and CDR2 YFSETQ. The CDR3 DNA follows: TGCGCCAGCAGCTTCACCGGGACAGGGGGCAAAAACATTCAGTACTTC. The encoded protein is CASSFTGTGGKNIQYF.

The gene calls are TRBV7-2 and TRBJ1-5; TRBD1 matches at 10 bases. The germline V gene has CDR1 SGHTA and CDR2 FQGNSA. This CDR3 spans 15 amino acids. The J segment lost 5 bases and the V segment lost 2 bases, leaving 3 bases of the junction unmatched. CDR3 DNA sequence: TGTGCCAGCAGCTTAAGGGGGACAGGGGATCAGCCCCAGCATTTT. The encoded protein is CASSLRGTGDQPQHF.